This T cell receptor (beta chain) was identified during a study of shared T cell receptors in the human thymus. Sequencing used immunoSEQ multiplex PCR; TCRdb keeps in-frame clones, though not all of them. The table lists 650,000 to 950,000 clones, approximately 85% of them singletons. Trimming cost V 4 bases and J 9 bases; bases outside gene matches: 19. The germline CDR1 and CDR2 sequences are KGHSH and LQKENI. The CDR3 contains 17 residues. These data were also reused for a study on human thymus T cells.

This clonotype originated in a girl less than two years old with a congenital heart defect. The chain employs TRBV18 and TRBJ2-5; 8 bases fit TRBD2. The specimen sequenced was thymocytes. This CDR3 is CASSLRGGPFPERPQYF. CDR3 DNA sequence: TGTGCCAGCTCACTTCGGGGGGGCCCGTTTCCCGAGAGGCCCCAGTACTTC.